This T cell receptor beta chain was sequenced during a study of T cell repertoires in cytomegalovirus infection. Turning to the study itself: Public TCR beta signatures indicated both CMV infection and matching HLA type.

The trim removed 7 bases at V and 4 bases at J, leaving 7 bases unmatched. Germline V lookup: CDR1 MNHNS, CDR2 SASEGT. The CDR3 runs 16 residues. This clonotype occurred many times. Its antigen is unknown. General observations from the study: Across the ex vivo response, the dominant clonotypes were HLA-C-restricted CMV-specific TCR beta clonotypes. Of the TCR beta families, the public ones yielded a cumulative frequency that identified carriers of CMV plus the relevant HLA.

Each CDR3 protein gets one entry after TCRdb re-called the reads with MiXCR. Of around 74,000 distinct CDR3 sequences in the sample, roughly 3.6% were seen once. The sequenced sample consisted of PBMCs. The chain couples TRBV6-1 to TRBJ2-1, with TRBD2 matching 13 bases. The TCR comes from a human donor in good health (CMV status not recorded). Some clones in this sample may be carry-over from other donors' samples. The CDR3, as DNA: TGTGCCAGCATAGGGACTAGCGGGGAGGATTACAATGAGCAGTTCTTC. Its protein product is CASIGTSGEDYNEQFF.